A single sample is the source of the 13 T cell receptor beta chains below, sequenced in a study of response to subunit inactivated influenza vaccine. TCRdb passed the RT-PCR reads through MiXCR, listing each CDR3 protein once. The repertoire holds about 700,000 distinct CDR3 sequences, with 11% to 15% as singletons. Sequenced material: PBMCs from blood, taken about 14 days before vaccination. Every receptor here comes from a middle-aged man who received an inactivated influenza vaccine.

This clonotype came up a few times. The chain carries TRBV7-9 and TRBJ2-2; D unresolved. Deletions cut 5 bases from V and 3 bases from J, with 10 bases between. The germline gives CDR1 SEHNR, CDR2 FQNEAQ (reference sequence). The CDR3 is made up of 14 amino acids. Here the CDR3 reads CASSLVRYTGELFF. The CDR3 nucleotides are TGTGCCAGCAGCCTGGTCCGGTACACCGGGGAGCTGTTTTTT.

The CDR3 nucleotides read TGTGCCAGCAGCTCCGGGACTAGCGGGTACACCGGGGAGCTGTTTTTT. Translated, it gives CASSSGTSGYTGELFF. V gene TRBV6-2 or TRBV6-3 combines with J gene TRBJ2-2, with 12 bases aligning to TRBD2. Germline CDR1 reads MNHEY; CDR2 reads SVGEGT. Trimming at V came to 6 bases and at J to 3 bases, leaving 5 bases not matched to a gene. This CDR3 comprises 16 residues.

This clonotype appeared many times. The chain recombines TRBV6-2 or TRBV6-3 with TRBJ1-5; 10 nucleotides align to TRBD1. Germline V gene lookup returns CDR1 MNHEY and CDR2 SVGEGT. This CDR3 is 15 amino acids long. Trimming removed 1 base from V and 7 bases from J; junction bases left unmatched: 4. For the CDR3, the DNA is TGTGCCAGCAGTTACTACGGACAGGGGGTACAGCCCCAGCATTTT. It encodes CASSYYGQGVQPQHF.

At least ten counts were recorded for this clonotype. CDR3 in amino acids: CATSRDKSVGRNYGYTF. As DNA, the CDR3 is TGTGCCACCAGCAGAGATAAATCGGTCGGCAGAAACTATGGCTACACCTTC. This chain connects TRBV15 to TRBJ1-2; D unclear. Germline CDR1 LNHNV, CDR2 YYDKDF (reference sequence). This CDR3 is 17 amino acids long. V was cut by 0 bases and J by 2 bases, with 16 bases left in between.

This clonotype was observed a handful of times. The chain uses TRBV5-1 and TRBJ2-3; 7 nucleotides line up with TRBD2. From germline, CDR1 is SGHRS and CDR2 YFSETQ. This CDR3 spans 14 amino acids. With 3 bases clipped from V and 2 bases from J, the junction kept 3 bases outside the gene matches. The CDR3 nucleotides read TGCGCCAGCAGCTCTAGCGGTGACACAGATACGCAGTATTTT. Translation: CASSSSGDTDTQYF. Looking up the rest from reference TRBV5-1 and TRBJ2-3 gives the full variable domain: KAGVTQTPRYLIKTRGQQVTLSCSPISGHRSVSWYQQTPGQGLQFLFEYFSETQRNKGNFPGRFSGRQFSNSRSEMNVSTLELGDSALYLCASSSSGDTDTQYFGPGTRLTVL.

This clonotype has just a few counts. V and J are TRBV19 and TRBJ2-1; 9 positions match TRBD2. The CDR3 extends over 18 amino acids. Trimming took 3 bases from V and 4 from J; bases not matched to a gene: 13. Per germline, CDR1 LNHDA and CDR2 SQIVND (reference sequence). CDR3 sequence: CASSITPLAGGLYNEQFF. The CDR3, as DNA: TGTGCCAGTAGTATTACCCCACTAGCGGGCGGGCTATACAATGAGCAGTTCTTC.

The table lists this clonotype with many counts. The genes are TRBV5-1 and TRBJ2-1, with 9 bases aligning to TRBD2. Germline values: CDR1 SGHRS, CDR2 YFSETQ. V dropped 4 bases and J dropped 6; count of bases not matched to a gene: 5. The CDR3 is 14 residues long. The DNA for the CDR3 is TGCGCCAGCAGCAAAGGGACTAGCTCCAATGAGCAGTTCTTC. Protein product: CASSKGTSSNEQFF.

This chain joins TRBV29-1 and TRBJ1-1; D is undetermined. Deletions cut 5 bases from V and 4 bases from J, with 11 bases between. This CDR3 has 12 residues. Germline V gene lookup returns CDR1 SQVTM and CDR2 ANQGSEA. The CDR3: CSVPRWGTEAFF. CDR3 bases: TGCAGCGTTCCTCGGTGGGGCACTGAAGCTTTCTTT. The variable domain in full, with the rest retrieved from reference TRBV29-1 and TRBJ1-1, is SAVISQKPSRDICQRGTSLTIQCQVDSQVTMMFWYRQQPGQSLTLIATANQGSEATYESGFVIDKFPISRPNLTFSTLTVSNMSPEDSSIYLCSVPRWGTEAFFGQGTRLTVV.

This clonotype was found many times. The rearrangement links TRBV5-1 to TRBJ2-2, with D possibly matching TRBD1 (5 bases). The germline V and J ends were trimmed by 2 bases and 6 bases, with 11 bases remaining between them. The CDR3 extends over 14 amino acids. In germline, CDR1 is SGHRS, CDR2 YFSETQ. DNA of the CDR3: TGCGCCAGCAGCTTTAAGGGGCTTCCCGGGGAGCTGTTTTTT. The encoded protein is CASSFKGLPGELFF.

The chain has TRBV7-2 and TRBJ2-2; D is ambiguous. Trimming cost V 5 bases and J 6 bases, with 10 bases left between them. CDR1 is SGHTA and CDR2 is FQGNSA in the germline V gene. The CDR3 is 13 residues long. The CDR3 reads CASSPSAPGELFF. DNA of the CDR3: TGTGCCAGCAGCCCTTCCGCGCCCGGGGAGCTGTTTTTT.

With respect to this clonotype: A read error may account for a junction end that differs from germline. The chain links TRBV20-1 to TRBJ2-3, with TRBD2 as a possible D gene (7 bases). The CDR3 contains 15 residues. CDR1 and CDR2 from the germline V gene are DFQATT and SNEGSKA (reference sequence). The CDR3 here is CCARDLGGGTDTQYF. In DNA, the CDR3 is TGCTGTGCTAGAGATTTAGGGGGGGGCACAGATACGCAGTATTTT.

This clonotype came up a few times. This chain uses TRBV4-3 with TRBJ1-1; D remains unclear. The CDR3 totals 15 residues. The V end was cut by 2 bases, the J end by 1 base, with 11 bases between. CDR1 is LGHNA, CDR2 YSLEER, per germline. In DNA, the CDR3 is TGCGCCAGCAGCCAAAGTATGGGTAGGAACACTGAAGCTTTCTTT. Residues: CASSQSMGRNTEAFF.

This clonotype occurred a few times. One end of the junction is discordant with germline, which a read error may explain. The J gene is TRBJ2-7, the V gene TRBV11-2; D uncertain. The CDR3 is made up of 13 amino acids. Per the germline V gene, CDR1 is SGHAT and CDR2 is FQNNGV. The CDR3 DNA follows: TGTGCCAGCAGCTTAGATTTTTTGGCTTCACCCCTCTTC. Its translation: CASSLDFLASPLF.